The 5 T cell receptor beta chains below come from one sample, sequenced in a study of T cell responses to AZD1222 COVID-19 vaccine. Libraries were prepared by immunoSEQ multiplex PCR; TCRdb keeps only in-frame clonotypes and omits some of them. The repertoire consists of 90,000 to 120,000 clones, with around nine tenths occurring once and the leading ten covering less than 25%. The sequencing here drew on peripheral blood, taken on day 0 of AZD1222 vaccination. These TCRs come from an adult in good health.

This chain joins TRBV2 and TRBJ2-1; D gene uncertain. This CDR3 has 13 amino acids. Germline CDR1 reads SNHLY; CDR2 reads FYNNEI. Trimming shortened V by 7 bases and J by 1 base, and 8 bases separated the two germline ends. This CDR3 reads CASKGRSYNEQFF. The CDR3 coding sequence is TGTGCCAGCAAGGGTAGATCCTACAATGAGCAGTTCTTC.

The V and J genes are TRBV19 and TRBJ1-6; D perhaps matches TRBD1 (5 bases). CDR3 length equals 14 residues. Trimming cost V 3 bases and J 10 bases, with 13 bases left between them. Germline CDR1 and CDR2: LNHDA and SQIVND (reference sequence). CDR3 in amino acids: CASSMARGGSPLHF. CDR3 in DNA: TGTGCCAGTAGTATGGCGCGGGGCGGGTCACCCCTCCACTTT.

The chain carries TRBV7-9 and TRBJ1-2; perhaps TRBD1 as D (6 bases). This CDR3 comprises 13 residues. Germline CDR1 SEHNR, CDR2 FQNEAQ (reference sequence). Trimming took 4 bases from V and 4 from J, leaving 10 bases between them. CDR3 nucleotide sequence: TGTGCCAGCAGCTCCGGGGGCGGCTATGGCTACACCTTC. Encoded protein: CASSSGGGYGYTF.

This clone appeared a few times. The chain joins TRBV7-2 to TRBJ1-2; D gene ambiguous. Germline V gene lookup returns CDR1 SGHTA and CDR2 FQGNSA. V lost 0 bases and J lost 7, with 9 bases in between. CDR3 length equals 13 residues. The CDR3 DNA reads TGTGCCAGCAGCTTAGCAGGGTTGGGTGGCTACACCTTC. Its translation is CASSLAGLGGYTF. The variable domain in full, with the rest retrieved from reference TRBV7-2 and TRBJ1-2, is GAGVSQSPSNKVTEKGKDVELRCDPISGHTALYWYRQSLGQGLEFLIYFQGNSAPDKSGLPSDRFSAERTGGSVSTLTIQRTQQEDSAVYLCASSLAGLGGYTFGSGTRLTVV.

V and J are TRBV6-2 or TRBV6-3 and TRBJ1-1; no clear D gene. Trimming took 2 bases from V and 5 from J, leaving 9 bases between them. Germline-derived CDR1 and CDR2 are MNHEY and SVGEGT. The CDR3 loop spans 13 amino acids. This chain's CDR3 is CASSYISGTEAFF. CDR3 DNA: TGTGCCAGCAGTTACATATCGGGGACTGAAGCTTTCTTT.